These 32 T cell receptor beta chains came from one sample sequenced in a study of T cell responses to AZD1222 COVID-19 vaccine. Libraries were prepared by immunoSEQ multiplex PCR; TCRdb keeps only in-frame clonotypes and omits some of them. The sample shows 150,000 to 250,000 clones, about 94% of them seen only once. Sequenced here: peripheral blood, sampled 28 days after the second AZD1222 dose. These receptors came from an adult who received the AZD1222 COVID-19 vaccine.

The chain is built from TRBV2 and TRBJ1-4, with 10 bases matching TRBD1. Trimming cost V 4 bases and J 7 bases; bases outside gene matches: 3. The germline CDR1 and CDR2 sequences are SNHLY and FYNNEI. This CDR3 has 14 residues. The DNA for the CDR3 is TGTGCCAGCAGTGGGGACAGGGGCAGTGAAAAACTGTTTTTT. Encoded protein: CASSGDRGSEKLFF.

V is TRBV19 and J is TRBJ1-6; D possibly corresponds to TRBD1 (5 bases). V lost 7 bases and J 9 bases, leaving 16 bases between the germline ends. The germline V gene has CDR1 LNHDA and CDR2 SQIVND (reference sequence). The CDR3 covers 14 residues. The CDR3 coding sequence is TGTGCCAGTACCCCGGGGGGGTTAAGTTCACCCCTCCACTTT. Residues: CASTPGGLSSPLHF.

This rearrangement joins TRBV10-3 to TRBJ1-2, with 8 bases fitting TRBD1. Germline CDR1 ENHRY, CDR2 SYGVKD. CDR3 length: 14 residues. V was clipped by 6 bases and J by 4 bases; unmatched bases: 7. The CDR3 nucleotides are TGTGCCATCAGGGAGGGGGGACAGGCCTATGGCTACACCTTC. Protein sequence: CAIREGGQAYGYTF.

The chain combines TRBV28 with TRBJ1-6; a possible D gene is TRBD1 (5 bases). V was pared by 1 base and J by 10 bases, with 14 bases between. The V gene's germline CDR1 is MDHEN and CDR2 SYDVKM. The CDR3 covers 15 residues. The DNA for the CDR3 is TGTGCCAGCAGTTTATTTCAGGGCGACGGGTCACCCCTCCACTTT. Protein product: CASSLFQGDGSPLHF.

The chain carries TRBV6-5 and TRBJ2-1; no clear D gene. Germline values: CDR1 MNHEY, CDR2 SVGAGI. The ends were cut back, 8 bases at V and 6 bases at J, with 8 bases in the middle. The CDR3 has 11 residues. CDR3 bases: TGTGCCAGCCGAACGAGCAATGAGCAGTTCTTC. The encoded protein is CASRTSNEQFF.

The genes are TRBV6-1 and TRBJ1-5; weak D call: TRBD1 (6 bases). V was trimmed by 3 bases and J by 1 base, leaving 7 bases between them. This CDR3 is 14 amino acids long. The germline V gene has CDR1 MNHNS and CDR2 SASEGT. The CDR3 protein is CASSEDRSNQPQHF. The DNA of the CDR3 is TGTGCCAGCAGTGAGGACAGAAGCAATCAGCCCCAGCATTTT.

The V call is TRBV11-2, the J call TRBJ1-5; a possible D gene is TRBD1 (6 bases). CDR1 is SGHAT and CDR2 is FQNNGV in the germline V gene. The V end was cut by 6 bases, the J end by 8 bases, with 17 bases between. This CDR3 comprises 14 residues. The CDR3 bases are TGTGCCAGCAGTCCGTACGGGGGCGGGGAGCCCCAGCATTTT. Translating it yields CASSPYGGGEPQHF.

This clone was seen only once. CDR3 DNA sequence: TGTGCCAGCATCCTTTCCAGCAATCAGCCCCAGCATTTT. Translated, it gives CASILSSNQPQHF. The genes are TRBV28 and TRBJ1-5; no clear D. V lost 7 bases to trimming and J lost 1 base, with 8 bases between them. Germline V lookup: CDR1 MDHEN, CDR2 SYDVKM. This CDR3 is built from 13 residues.

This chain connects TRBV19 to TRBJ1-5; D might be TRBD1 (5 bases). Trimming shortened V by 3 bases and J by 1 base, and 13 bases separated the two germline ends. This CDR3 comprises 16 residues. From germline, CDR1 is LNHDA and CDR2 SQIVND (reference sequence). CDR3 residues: CASSMRVGASNQPQHF. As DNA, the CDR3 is TGTGCCAGTAGTATGCGAGTAGGGGCGAGCAATCAGCCCCAGCATTTT. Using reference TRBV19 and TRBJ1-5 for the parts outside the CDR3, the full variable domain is DGGITQSPKYLFRKEGQNVTLSCEQNLNHDAMYWYRQDPGQGLRLIYYSQIVNDFQKGDIAEGYSVSREKKESFPLTVTSAQKNPTAFYLCASSMRVGASNQPQHFGDGTRLSIL.

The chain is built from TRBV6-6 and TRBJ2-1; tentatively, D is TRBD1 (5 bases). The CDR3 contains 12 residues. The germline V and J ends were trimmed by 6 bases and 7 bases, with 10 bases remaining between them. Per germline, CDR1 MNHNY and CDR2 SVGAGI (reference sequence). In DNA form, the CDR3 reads TGTGCCAGCAGACCCGACAGAAATGAGCAGTTCTTC. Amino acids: CASRPDRNEQFF.

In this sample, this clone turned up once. For the CDR3, the DNA is TGCGCCAGCGCCCTCGAGAGTCAGGGGACCGGGGGCACTAATGAAAAACTGTTTTTT. Its protein is CASALESQGTGGTNEKLFF. The gene calls are TRBV10-1 and TRBJ1-4; the D gene is possibly TRBD1 (6 bases). Trimming cost V 8 bases and J 2 bases, with 27 bases left between them. CDR1 and CDR2 (germline): WNHNN, SYGVQD (reference sequence). The CDR3 is 19 amino acids.

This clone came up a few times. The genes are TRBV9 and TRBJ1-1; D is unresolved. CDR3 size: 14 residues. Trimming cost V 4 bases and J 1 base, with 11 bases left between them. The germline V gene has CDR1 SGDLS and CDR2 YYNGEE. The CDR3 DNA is TGTGCCAGCAGCACACAATTGGGGAACACTGAAGCTTTCTTT. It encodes CASSTQLGNTEAFF.

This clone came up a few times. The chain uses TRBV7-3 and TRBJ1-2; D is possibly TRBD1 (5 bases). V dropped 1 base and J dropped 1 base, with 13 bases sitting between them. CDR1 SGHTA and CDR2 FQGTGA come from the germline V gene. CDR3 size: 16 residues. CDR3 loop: CASSLIRGRINYGYTF. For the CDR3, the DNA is TGTGCCAGCAGCTTAATCCGGGGACGGATTAACTATGGCTACACCTTC.

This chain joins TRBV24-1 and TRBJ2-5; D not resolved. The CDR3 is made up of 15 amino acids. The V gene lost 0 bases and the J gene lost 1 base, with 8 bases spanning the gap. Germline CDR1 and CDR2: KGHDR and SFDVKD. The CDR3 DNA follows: TGTGCCACCAGTGATTTGGGGCAGCGCCAAGAGACCCAGTACTTC. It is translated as CATSDLGQRQETQYF.

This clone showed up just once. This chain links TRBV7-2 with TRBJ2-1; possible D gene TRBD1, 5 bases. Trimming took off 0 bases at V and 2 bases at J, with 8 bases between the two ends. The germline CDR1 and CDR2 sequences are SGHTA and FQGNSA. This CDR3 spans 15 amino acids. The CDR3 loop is CASSLASGPYNEQFF. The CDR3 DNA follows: TGTGCCAGCAGCTTAGCTTCAGGGCCCTACAATGAGCAGTTCTTC.

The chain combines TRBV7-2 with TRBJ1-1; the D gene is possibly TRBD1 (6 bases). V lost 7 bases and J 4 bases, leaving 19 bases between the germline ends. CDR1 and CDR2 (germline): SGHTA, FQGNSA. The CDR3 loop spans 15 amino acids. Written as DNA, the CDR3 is TGTGCCAGCACCCAGGGGCCCGGGGGTCTCACTGAAGCTTTCTTT. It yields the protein CASTQGPGGLTEAFF.

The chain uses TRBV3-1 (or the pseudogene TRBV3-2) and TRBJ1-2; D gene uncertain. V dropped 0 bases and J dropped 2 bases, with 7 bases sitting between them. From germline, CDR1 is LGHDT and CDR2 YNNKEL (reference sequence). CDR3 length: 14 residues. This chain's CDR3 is CASSQDMQNYGYTF. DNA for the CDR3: TGTGCCAGCAGCCAAGATATGCAGAACTATGGCTACACCTTC.

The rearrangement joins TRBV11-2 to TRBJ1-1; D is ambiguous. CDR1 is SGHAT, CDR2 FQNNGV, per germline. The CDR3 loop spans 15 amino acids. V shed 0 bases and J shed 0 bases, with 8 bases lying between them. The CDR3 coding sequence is TGTGCCAGCAGCTTAGAAGGGATTCTGAACACTGAAGCTTTCTTT. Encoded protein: CASSLEGILNTEAFF. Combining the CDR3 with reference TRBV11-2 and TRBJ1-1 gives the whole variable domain EAGVAQSPRYKIIEKRQSVAFWCNPISGHATLYWYQQILGQGPKLLIQFQNNGVVDDSQLPKDRFSAERLKGVDSTLKIQPAKLEDSAVYLCASSLEGILNTEAFFGQGTRLTVV.

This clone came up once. As DNA, the CDR3 is TGTGCCAGCAAGCGGGGGGGGAACACTGAAGCTTTCTTT. Translation: CASKRGGNTEAFF. The rearrangement joins TRBV25-1 to TRBJ1-1, with D perhaps TRBD1 (5 bases). Per germline, CDR1 MGHDK and CDR2 SYGVNS. The CDR3 runs 13 residues. V was shortened by 7 bases and J by 1 base, with 10 bases between the two germline ends.

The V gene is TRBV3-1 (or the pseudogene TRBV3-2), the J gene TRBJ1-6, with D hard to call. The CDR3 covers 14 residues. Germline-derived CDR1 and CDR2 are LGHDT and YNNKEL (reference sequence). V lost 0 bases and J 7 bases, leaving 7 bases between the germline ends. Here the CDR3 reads CASSQEGRNSPLHF. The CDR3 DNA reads TGTGCCAGCAGCCAAGAGGGTCGGAATTCACCCCTCCACTTT.

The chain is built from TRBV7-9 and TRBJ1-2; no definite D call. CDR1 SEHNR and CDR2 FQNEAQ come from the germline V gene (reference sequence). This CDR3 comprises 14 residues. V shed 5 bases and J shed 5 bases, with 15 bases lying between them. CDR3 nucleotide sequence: TGTGCCAGCAGCCTTTTCCCCGGGTTTTATGGCTACACCTTC. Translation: CASSLFPGFYGYTF.

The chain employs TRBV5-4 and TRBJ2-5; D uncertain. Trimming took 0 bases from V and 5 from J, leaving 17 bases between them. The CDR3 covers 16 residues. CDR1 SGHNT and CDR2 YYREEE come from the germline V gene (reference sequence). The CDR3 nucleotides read TGTGCCAGCAGCTTGGACCCTACGTTGAACCCTGAGACCCAGTACTTC. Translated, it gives CASSLDPTLNPETQYF.

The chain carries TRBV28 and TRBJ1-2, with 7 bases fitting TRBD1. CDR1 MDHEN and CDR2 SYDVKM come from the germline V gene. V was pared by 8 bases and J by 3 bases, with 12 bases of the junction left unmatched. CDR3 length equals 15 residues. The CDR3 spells CASHPRGRFYYGYTF. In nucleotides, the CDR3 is TGTGCCAGCCACCCTAGGGGGCGCTTTTACTATGGCTACACCTTC.

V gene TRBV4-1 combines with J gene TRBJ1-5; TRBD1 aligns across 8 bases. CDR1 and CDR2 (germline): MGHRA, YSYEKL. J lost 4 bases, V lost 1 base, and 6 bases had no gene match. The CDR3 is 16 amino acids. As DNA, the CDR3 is TGCGCCAGCAGCCAAGTGAGGGACAGGTGGAATCAGCCCCAGCATTTT. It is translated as CASSQVRDRWNQPQHF.

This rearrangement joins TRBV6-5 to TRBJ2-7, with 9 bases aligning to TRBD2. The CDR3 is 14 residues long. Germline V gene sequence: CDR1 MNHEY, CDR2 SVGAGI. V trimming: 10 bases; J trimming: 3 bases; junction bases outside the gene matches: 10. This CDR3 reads CATRKAGGGYEQYF. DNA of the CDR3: TGTGCCACCCGGAAGGCGGGGGGGGGCTACGAGCAGTACTTC.

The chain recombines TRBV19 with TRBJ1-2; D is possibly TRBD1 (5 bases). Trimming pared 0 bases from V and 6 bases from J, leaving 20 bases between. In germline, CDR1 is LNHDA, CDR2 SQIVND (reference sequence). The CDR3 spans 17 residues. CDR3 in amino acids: CASSIDRAGTSYDGYTF. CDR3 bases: TGTGCCAGTAGTATAGATAGGGCCGGGACCTCTTATGATGGCTACACCTTC.

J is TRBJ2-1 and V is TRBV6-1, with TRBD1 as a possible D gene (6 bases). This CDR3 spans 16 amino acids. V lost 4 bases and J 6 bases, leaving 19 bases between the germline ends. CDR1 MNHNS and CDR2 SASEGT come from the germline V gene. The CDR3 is CASSGGPRGRTNEQFF. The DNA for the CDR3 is TGTGCCAGCAGTGGGGGGCCGAGGGGTAGGACCAATGAGCAGTTCTTC.

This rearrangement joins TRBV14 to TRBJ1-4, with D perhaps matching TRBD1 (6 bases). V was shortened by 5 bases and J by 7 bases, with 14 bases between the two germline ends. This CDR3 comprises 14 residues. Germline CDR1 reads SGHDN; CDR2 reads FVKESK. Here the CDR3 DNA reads TGTGCCAGCAGCTACAGGGCGGAGGGTGAAAAACTGTTTTTT. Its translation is CASSYRAEGEKLFF.

Here the CDR3 DNA reads TGTGCCAGCAGTCCACTTGGGACAGCCCCCTACGAGCAGTACTTC. It encodes CASSPLGTAPYEQYF. V usage is TRBV11-1 and J usage is TRBJ2-7; 7 bases fit TRBD1. Per germline, CDR1 SGHAT and CDR2 FQDESV (reference sequence). Trimming at V came to 6 bases and at J to 2 bases, leaving 10 bases not matched to a gene. The CDR3 is 15 residues long.

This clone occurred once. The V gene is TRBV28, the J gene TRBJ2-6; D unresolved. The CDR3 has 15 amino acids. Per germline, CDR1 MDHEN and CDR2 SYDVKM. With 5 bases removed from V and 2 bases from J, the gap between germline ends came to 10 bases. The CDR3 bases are TGTGCCAGCAGTCAGTGGCTTACTGGGGCCAACGTCCTGACTTTC. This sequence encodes CASSQWLTGANVLTF.

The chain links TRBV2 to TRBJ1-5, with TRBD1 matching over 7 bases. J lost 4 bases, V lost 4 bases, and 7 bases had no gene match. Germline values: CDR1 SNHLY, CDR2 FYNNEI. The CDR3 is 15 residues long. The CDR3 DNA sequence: TGTGCCAGCAGTGTTCAAGGGGGCGGTAATCAGCCCCAGCATTTT. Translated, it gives CASSVQGGGNQPQHF.

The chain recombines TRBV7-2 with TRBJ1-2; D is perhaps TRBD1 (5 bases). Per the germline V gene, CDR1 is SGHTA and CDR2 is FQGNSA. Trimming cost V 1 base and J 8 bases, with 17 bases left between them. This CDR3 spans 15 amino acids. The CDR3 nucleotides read TGTGCCAGCAGCTTAGAGGTTGCGGGGGTAAACGGCTACACCTTC. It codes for CASSLEVAGVNGYTF.